Shown below are 29 T cell receptor beta chains from a single sample sequenced in a study of T-cell reconstitution after alpha-beta-depleted transplantation in children. Unique molecular identifiers were incorporated into the prepared TCRbeta library. TCRdb passed the PCR reads through MiXCR, listing each CDR3 protein once. This sample has 500,000 to 600,000 distinct CDR3 sequences, with approximately 20% found just once. The sample in question was PBMCs from the stem cell graft donor, obtained from the stem cell graft. The receptor source for this set is a human donor who donated a stem cell graft to a child with acute lymphoblastic leukemia.

This clonotype occurred a few times. The chain couples TRBV15 to TRBJ2-1; a possible D gene is TRBD1 (6 bases). The CDR3 covers 14 residues. Germline V gives CDR1 LNHNV, CDR2 YYDKDF (reference sequence). V was clipped by 4 bases and J by 9 bases, with 16 bases between them. CDR3 nucleotides: TGTGCCACCAGCACGTTCGATGGACAGTTTGAGCAGTTCTTC. It yields the protein CATSTFDGQFEQFF.

In this sample, this clonotype turned up a few times. The chain couples TRBV9 to TRBJ1-2; D not resolved. The CDR3 runs 14 residues. CDR1 SGDLS and CDR2 YYNGEE come from the germline V gene. The germline V and J ends were trimmed by 2 bases and 2 bases, with 10 bases remaining between them. CDR3 DNA sequence: TGTGCCAGCAGCGTCGGGTTGGAGAACTATGGCTACACCTTC. Amino acid sequence: CASSVGLENYGYTF.

This clonotype came up a few times. This sequence joins TRBV10-3 and TRBJ2-1; TRBD2 is a possible D gene (9 bases). Germline V gives CDR1 ENHRY, CDR2 SYGVKD. V was shortened by 7 bases and J by 0 bases, with 19 bases between the two germline ends. The CDR3 is made up of 17 amino acids. The CDR3 reads CAINQGAGGSSYNEQFF. In DNA, the CDR3 is TGTGCCATCAACCAGGGGGCGGGAGGGTCCTCCTACAATGAGCAGTTCTTC.

V and J are TRBV5-1 and TRBJ1-1, with D unresolved. This CDR3 contains 15 residues. Germline CDR1 SGHRS, CDR2 YFSETQ. With 0 bases removed from V and 0 bases from J, the gap between germline ends came to 9 bases. CDR3 coding DNA: TGCGCCAGCAGCTTGGGCCTGACAATGAACACTGAAGCTTTCTTT. It is translated as CASSLGLTMNTEAFF.

This clonotype showed up just a few times. The chain is built from TRBV27 and TRBJ2-7, with TRBD1 matching over 10 bases. Trimming cost V 6 bases and J 0 bases; bases outside gene matches: 5. The CDR3 is made up of 15 amino acids. In germline, CDR1 is MNHEY, CDR2 SMNVEV (reference sequence). The CDR3 region is CASREGQGPSYEQYF. In DNA form, the CDR3 reads TGTGCCAGCAGGGAGGGACAGGGGCCCTCCTACGAGCAGTACTTC.

This clonotype was found a few times. The chain carries TRBV12-3 or TRBV12-4 and TRBJ2-7; 8 nucleotides line up with TRBD1. CDR3 length: 11 residues. Trimming at V came to 6 bases and at J to 10 bases, leaving 5 bases not matched to a gene. As DNA, the CDR3 is TGTGCCAGCAGCCGCGGACAGGGACAGTACTTC. This gives the protein CASSRGQGQYF.

This chain links TRBV7-8 with TRBJ1-4; 7 nucleotides line up with TRBD1. Germline CDR1 reads SGHVS; CDR2 reads FQNEAQ. This CDR3 comprises 17 residues. The V segment lost 2 bases and the J segment 5 bases; nucleotides outside the gene matches: 11. CDR3 nucleotides: TGTGCCAGCAGCTTATACCCCAAGGGACAGCTAAATGAAAAACTGTTTTTT. Amino acid sequence: CASSLYPKGQLNEKLFF.

V usage is TRBV20-1 and J usage is TRBJ2-7; possibly TRBD1 or TRBD2 for D (5 bases each). Deletions cut 5 bases from V and 6 bases from J, with 11 bases between. CDR1 and CDR2 (germline): DFQATT, SNEGSKA (reference sequence). The CDR3 is made up of 11 amino acids. DNA for the CDR3: TGCAGTGCTCAAGGGGACGGCGAGCAGTACTTC. Protein: CSAQGDGEQYF.

This clonotype was detected only a few times. The chain employs TRBV7-2 and TRBJ2-7; 9 nucleotides match TRBD2. The trim removed 4 bases at V and 1 base at J, leaving 5 bases unmatched. This CDR3 has 15 amino acids. CDR1 and CDR2 (germline): SGHTA, FQGNSA. The CDR3 DNA sequence: TGTGCCAGCAGCTCGCTCCTAGCGGGATCCTACGAGCAGTACTTC. This translates into CASSSLLAGSYEQYF.

In this sample, this clonotype turned up many times. The chain links TRBV27 to TRBJ2-7; D is unresolved. Trimming stripped 5 bases from V and 3 bases from J, with 14 bases between. The germline V gene encodes CDR1 MNHEY and CDR2 SMNVEV (reference sequence). The CDR3 spans 14 residues. CDR3 bases: TGTGCCAGCAGTCCCACTTATCCTGGCTACGAGCAGTACTTC. The encoded protein is CASSPTYPGYEQYF.

This clonotype was seen more than once but under ten times. This rearrangement joins TRBV7-9 to TRBJ2-5; D perhaps matches TRBD1 (7 bases). Germline V CDR1 and CDR2: SEHNR, FQNEAQ (reference sequence). The CDR3 totals 14 residues. V was shortened by 4 bases and J by 5 bases, with 14 bases between the two germline ends. The CDR3 reads CASSSPAGGETQYF. Here the CDR3 DNA reads TGTGCCAGCAGCTCACCCGCAGGGGGGGAGACCCAGTACTTC.

This chain links TRBV7-9 with TRBJ2-5, with D possibly being TRBD2 (6 bases). Trimming stripped 0 bases from V and 1 base from J, with 9 bases between. This CDR3 is 15 amino acids long. CDR1 SEHNR and CDR2 FQNEAQ come from the germline V gene (reference sequence). CDR3 protein: CASSLALGGQETQYF. CDR3 bases: TGTGCCAGCAGCTTAGCGTTGGGGGGCCAAGAGACCCAGTACTTC.

This clonotype was picked up one time. The chain couples TRBV19 to TRBJ2-1, with TRBD1 matching over 9 bases. The CDR3 totals 13 residues. V dropped 9 bases and J dropped 9; count of bases not matched to a gene: 9. CDR1 is LNHDA and CDR2 is SQIVND in the germline V gene (reference sequence). The chain's CDR3 is CARVGTGGIEQFF. The CDR3 DNA follows: TGTGCCAGAGTCGGAACAGGGGGCATTGAGCAGTTCTTC.

CDR3 sequence: CASSLSGRGDNEQFF. CDR3 in DNA: TGCGCCAGCAGCTTAAGCGGGAGAGGGGACAATGAGCAGTTCTTC. V is TRBV5-1 and J is TRBJ2-1; 8 positions agree with TRBD2. Per germline, CDR1 SGHRS and CDR2 YFSETQ. With 2 bases clipped from V and 5 bases from J, the junction kept 6 bases outside the gene matches. This CDR3 spans 15 amino acids.

This clonotype was seen more than once but under ten times. The chain joins TRBV5-1 to TRBJ1-2, with D uncertain. V shed 5 bases and J shed 4 bases, with 15 bases lying between them. Germline assignment: CDR1 SGHRS and CDR2 YFSETQ. The CDR3 consists of 14 residues. The CDR3 DNA reads TGCGCCAGCAGAATTCAAGACGGAATCTATGGCTACACCTTC. Translation: CASRIQDGIYGYTF. Full variable domain (missing parts from reference TRBV5-1 and TRBJ1-2): KAGVTQTPRYLIKTRGQQVTLSCSPISGHRSVSWYQQTPGQGLQFLFEYFSETQRNKGNFPGRFSGRQFSNSRSEMNVSTLELGDSALYLCASRIQDGIYGYTFGSGTRLTVV.

This clonotype was seen ten or more times. The gene calls are TRBV5-1 and TRBJ2-1; tentatively, D is TRBD2 (6 bases). Per the germline V gene, CDR1 is SGHRS and CDR2 is YFSETQ. The V and J ends lost 0 bases and 4 bases respectively, with 11 bases between them. This CDR3 is 15 amino acids long. The CDR3, as DNA: TGCGCCAGCAGCTTGGGGGGAGGACTATACAATGAGCAGTTCTTC. Encoded protein: CASSLGGGLYNEQFF. The variable domain in full, completed from reference TRBV5-1 and TRBJ2-1, reads KAGVTQTPRYLIKTRGQQVTLSCSPISGHRSVSWYQQTPGQGLQFLFEYFSETQRNKGNFPGRFSGRQFSNSRSEMNVSTLELGDSALYLCASSLGGGLYNEQFFGPGTRLTVL.

The chain recombines TRBV5-1 with TRBJ1-3; no definite D call. Germline V gene lookup returns CDR1 SGHRS and CDR2 YFSETQ. The V and J ends lost 2 bases and 0 bases respectively, with 6 bases between them. The CDR3 covers 14 residues. The CDR3 is CASSFGPSGNTIYF. The CDR3 DNA sequence: TGCGCCAGCAGCTTTGGGCCCTCTGGAAACACCATATATTTT.

The chain recombines TRBV20-1 with TRBJ2-1; D not certain. V was pared by 0 bases and J by 2 bases, with 14 bases between. CDR1 is DFQATT and CDR2 is SNEGSKA in the germline V gene (reference sequence). This CDR3 has 16 residues. As DNA, the CDR3 is TGCAGTGCTAGAGACCCGCTGGCCGCCCCCTACAATGAGCAGTTCTTC. Translating gives CSARDPLAAPYNEQFF.

This clonotype showed up just a few times. This sequence joins TRBV7-9 and TRBJ2-2, with D perhaps assigned TRBD1 or TRBD2 (5 bases each). Trimming cost V 3 bases and J 4 bases, with 6 bases left between them. Germline V CDR1 and CDR2: SEHNR, FQNEAQ (reference sequence). The CDR3 has 13 residues. CDR3 amino acids: CASSFGTTGELFF. Written as DNA, the CDR3 is TGTGCCAGCAGCTTCGGGACCACCGGGGAGCTGTTTTTT.

The chain carries TRBV4-1 and TRBJ2-4, with TRBD2 matching 11 bases. V was clipped by 4 bases and J by 5 bases; unmatched bases: 4. From germline, CDR1 is MGHRA and CDR2 YSYEKL. This CDR3 contains 15 residues. CDR3 DNA sequence: TGCGCCAGCAGCCGGCCGGGACTAGCGGAAAACATTCAGTACTTC. Translated, it gives CASSRPGLAENIQYF.

The chain joins TRBV7-9 to TRBJ2-3; 9 bases are a match to TRBD1. The V gene's germline CDR1 is SEHNR and CDR2 FQNEAQ (reference sequence). Germline trimming cut 5 bases from V and 1 base from J; bases unmatched to any gene: 7. This CDR3 region has 16 residues. In DNA, the CDR3 is TGTGCCAGCAGCATCTCACAGGGGGCGGGCACAGATACGCAGTATTTT. Translated: CASSISQGAGTDTQYF.

This clonotype was counted between two and nine times. The rearrangement joins TRBV2 to TRBJ2-1; TRBD2 agrees at 12 bases. Germline V lookup: CDR1 SNHLY, CDR2 FYNNEI. With 4 bases clipped from V and 9 bases from J, the junction kept 1 base outside the gene matches. The CDR3 loop spans 13 amino acids. CDR3 protein: CASSGLAGAEQFF. Here the CDR3 DNA reads TGTGCCAGCAGTGGACTAGCGGGAGCTGAGCAGTTCTTC.

This clonotype was counted many times. V gene TRBV3-1 combines with J gene TRBJ2-7; D unresolved. V dropped 1 base and J dropped 5 bases, with 3 bases sitting between them. CDR1 LGHDT and CDR2 YNNKEL come from the germline V gene (reference sequence). CDR3 size: 11 residues. CDR3 nucleotides: TGTGCCAGCAGCCAAGTGGACGAGCAGTACTTC. This translates into CASSQVDEQYF.

This clonotype was seen only a few times. This chain links TRBV11-3 with TRBJ2-1; no reliable D call. Trimming took off 3 bases at V and 5 bases at J, with 8 bases between the two ends. The CDR3 is 13 residues long. CDR1 and CDR2 (germline): SGHNT, YENEEA. DNA of the CDR3: TGTGCCAGCAGCTTGCTCCAACACAATGAGCAGTTCTTC. Its translation: CASSLLQHNEQFF.

The chain joins TRBV10-2 to TRBJ2-1, with D perhaps being TRBD1 or TRBD2 (5 bases each). Per germline, CDR1 WSHSY and CDR2 SAAADI. The CDR3 is 17 amino acids. V lost 9 bases to trimming and J lost 4 bases, with 25 bases between them. CDR3: CASKIGLGTRPYNEQFF. The CDR3 region has the DNA TGCGCCAGTAAAATAGGTCTAGGGACCCGACCTTACAATGAGCAGTTCTTC.

V is TRBV5-1 and J is TRBJ2-5; no definite D call. Germline V lookup: CDR1 SGHRS, CDR2 YFSETQ. The V end lost 4 bases, the J end lost 2 bases, and 12 bases lay between the germline ends. This CDR3 has 14 residues. The CDR3 here is CASSLTLLQETQYF. CDR3 nucleotides: TGCGCCAGCAGCCTTACTCTCTTACAAGAGACCCAGTACTTC.

Here the CDR3 reads CASSIRDRLFSGANVLTF. In DNA, the CDR3 is TGTGCCAGCAGCATCCGGGACAGACTTTTCTCTGGGGCCAACGTCCTGACTTTC. This chain connects TRBV9 to TRBJ2-6; 7 bases are shared with TRBD1. The CDR3 totals 18 residues. Unmatched junction bases numbered 10, after V lost 4 bases and J lost 0 bases. The germline V gene encodes CDR1 SGDLS and CDR2 YYNGEE.

This clonotype was detected a few times. V is TRBV20-1 and J is TRBJ2-7; D is tentatively TRBD1 or TRBD2 (5 bases each). Per germline, CDR1 DFQATT and CDR2 SNEGSKA (reference sequence). The CDR3 is 11 amino acids. With 3 bases removed from V and 7 bases from J, the gap between germline ends came to 10 bases. The CDR3 spells CSASGGKEQYF. Here the CDR3 DNA reads TGCAGTGCTAGTGGGGGAAAAGAGCAGTACTTC.

This clonotype showed up just a few times. The rearrangement links TRBV7-2 to TRBJ2-3, with D possibly being TRBD2 (6 bases). This CDR3 has 16 amino acids. V gave up 6 bases and J gave up 3 bases, with 19 bases separating them. Germline lookup yields CDR1 SGHTA and CDR2 FQGNSA. CDR3: CASRFLRWEVTDTQYF. CDR3 sequence (DNA): TGTGCCAGCAGGTTTTTAAGGTGGGAGGTAACAGATACGCAGTATTTT.